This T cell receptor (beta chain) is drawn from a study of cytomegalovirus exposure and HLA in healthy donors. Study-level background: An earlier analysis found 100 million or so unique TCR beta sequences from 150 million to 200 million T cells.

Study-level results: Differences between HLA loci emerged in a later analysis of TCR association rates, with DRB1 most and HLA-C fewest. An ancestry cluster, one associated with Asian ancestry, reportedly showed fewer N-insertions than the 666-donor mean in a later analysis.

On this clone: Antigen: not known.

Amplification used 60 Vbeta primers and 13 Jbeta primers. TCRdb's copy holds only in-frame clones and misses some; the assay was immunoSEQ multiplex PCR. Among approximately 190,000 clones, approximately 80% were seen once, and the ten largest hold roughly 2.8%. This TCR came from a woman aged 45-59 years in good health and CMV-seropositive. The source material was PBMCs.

Here the CDR3 DNA reads TGCGCCAGCAGCCTCGGTGGGCCGGGGGGGAACACCGGGGAGCTGTTTTTT. The encoded protein is CASSLGGPGGNTGELFF. The chain couples TRBV4-3 to TRBJ2-2, with 7 bases lining up with TRBD2. V lost 4 bases and J lost 1; bases outside the gene matches: 9. From germline, CDR1 is LGHNA and CDR2 YSLEER. CDR3 length equals 17 residues.